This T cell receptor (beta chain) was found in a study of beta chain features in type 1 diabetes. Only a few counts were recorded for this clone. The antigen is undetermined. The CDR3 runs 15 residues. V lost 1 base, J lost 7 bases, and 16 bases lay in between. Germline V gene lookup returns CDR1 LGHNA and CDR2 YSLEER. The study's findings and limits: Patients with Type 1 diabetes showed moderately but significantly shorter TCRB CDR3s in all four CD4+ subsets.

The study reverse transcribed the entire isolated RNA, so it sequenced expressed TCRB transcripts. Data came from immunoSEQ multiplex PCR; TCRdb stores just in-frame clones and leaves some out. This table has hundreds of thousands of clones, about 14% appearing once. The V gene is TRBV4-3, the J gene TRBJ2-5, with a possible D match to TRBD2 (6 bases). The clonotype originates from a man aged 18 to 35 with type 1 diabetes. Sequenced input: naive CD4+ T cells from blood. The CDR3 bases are TGCGCCAGCAGCCAAGTGGAGGGGCTCGGGGGGACCCAGTACTTC. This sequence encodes CASSQVEGLGGTQYF.